The 22 T cell receptor beta chains below were found in one sample sequenced in a study of PD-L1 blockade in urothelial cancer. Noted time point: pretreatment peripheral blood. Clones were sequenced by immunoSEQ multiplex PCR, and TCRdb holds only the in-frame ones, with some missing. The sample yields 95,000 or so clones, over 75% seen once. The specimen comprised PBMCs, sampled around atezolizumab (anti-PD-L1) treatment. The receptors derive from a man in his fifties or sixties with urothelial cancer.

Only a few counts were recorded for this clone. The chain couples TRBV19 to TRBJ2-5; possibly TRBD2 for D (5 bases). The CDR3 length is 14 residues. V lost 5 bases and J lost 4, with 14 bases in between. Looked up from germline, CDR1 is LNHDA and CDR2 is SQIVND (reference sequence). This CDR3 is CASSPLGSAETQYF. Written as DNA, the CDR3 is TGTGCCAGTAGTCCCCTGGGGAGTGCAGAGACCCAGTACTTC.

The gene calls are TRBV29-1 and TRBJ1-1, with TRBD1 matching 9 bases. V lost 5 bases, J lost 6 bases, and 7 bases stayed unmatched. CDR3 length: 13 amino acids. Germline V gene sequence: CDR1 SQVTM, CDR2 ANQGSEA. CDR3 protein: CSVNRGRVAEAFF. The CDR3 nucleotides read TGCAGCGTTAACAGGGGGCGAGTCGCTGAAGCTTTCTTT.

The V gene is TRBV5-1, the J gene TRBJ2-1, with TRBD2 matching over 11 bases. V lost 2 bases, J lost 7 bases, and 5 bases stayed unmatched. This CDR3 comprises 15 residues. The germline CDR1 and CDR2 sequences are SGHRS and YFSETQ. Written as DNA, the CDR3 is TGCGCCAGCAGCTTAGGTAGCGGGAGGGTAAATGAGCAGTTCTTC. This gives the protein CASSLGSGRVNEQFF.

This clone is a singleton in its sample. This chain joins TRBV5-1 and TRBJ2-3, with 7 bases fitting TRBD2. This CDR3 contains 15 residues. The ends lost 3 bases at V and 0 bases at J; junction bases unmatched: 4. Germline V gene lookup returns CDR1 SGHRS and CDR2 YFSETQ. CDR3 in amino acids: CASSSGTTSTDTQYF. The CDR3 DNA sequence: TGCGCCAGCAGCTCCGGGACTACTAGCACAGATACGCAGTATTTT.

Written as DNA, the CDR3 is TGCGCCAGCAGTTGGGGGAGACAGGGTAGCGGCTACACCTTC. It encodes CASSWGRQGSGYTF. The chain combines TRBV5-1 with TRBJ1-2; 7 bases agree with TRBD1. In germline, CDR1 is SGHRS, CDR2 YFSETQ. V dropped 5 bases and J dropped 8; count of bases not matched to a gene: 12. This CDR3 region has 14 residues.

This chain uses TRBV5-6 with TRBJ2-6; TRBD1 is a possible D gene (5 bases). Trimming took 4 bases from V and 17 from J, leaving 16 bases between them. The germline CDR1 and CDR2 sequences are SGHDT and YYEEEE. The CDR3 is made up of 12 amino acids. The CDR3 DNA is TGTGCCAGCAGCCTGGACCCTGGGGCTTTGACTTTC. Its protein is CASSLDPGALTF.

In the case of this clone: Germline is not matched at one junction end, which may reflect a read error. The CDR3 region is CASSGREAQYF. The DNA of the CDR3 is TGTGCCAGCAGTGGCAGAGAGGCCCAGTACTTC. J is TRBJ2-5 and V is TRBV27; D uncertain. Germline CDR1 and CDR2: MNHEY and SMNVEV (reference sequence). The CDR3 extends over 11 amino acids.

J is TRBJ2-1 and V is TRBV27; D is undetermined. This CDR3 is built from 13 residues. Germline CDR1 and CDR2: MNHEY and SMNVEV (reference sequence). Trimming removed 6 bases at V and 7 bases at J, with 13 bases between. The CDR3 bases are TGTGCCAGCAGGGAGTATGGTGGAAATGAGCAGTTCTTC. Residues: CASREYGGNEQFF.

The chain combines TRBV7-9 with TRBJ2-5; TRBD2 aligns across 8 bases. The CDR3 has 14 amino acids. Per germline, CDR1 SEHNR and CDR2 FQNEAQ (reference sequence). V was clipped by 2 bases and J by 9 bases; unmatched bases: 8. The CDR3 nucleotides are TGTGCCAGCAGCTTATGGCCCCCGGGGGGGGCCCAGTACTTC. Residues: CASSLWPPGGAQYF.

This clone turned up a few times. The chain employs TRBV5-1 and TRBJ1-1; unclear D gene. CDR3 length: 12 residues. The germline V and J ends were trimmed by 4 bases and 7 bases, with 11 bases remaining between them. Germline lookup yields CDR1 SGHRS and CDR2 YFSETQ. This CDR3 reads CASSLGSVEAFF. The CDR3 DNA reads as TGCGCCAGCAGCCTCGGGAGCGTTGAAGCTTTCTTT.

The chain carries TRBV19 and TRBJ2-2; 7 bases fit TRBD2. CDR3 length equals 16 residues. The junction had 10 bases not matched to a gene; V was cut back by 5 bases and J by 4 bases. Per the germline V gene, CDR1 is LNHDA and CDR2 is SQIVND (reference sequence). This CDR3 reads CASSSRGVAGTGELFF. The CDR3 DNA is TGTGCCAGTAGTTCCCGGGGGGTTGCAGGCACCGGGGAGCTGTTTTTT.

This chain joins TRBV4-1 and TRBJ1-1; 8 nucleotides line up with TRBD1. Germline V gene sequence: CDR1 MGHRA, CDR2 YSYEKL. The CDR3 spans 16 residues. V was clipped by 1 base and J by 5 bases; unmatched bases: 9. As DNA, the CDR3 is TGCGCCAGCAGCCAAGTAAGCAGGGGGCCGGGGACTGAAGCTTTCTTT. It specifies CASSQVSRGPGTEAFF.

The chain combines TRBV30 with TRBJ2-7; perhaps TRBD2 as D (5 bases). The CDR3 loop spans 12 amino acids. The germline V gene has CDR1 GTSNPN and CDR2 SVGIG (reference sequence). Trimming took 4 bases from V and 4 from J, leaving 11 bases between them. Written as DNA, the CDR3 is TGTGCCTGGAAGAGGGAGAGGTACGAGCAGTACTTC. Translated, it gives CAWKRERYEQYF.

The gene calls are TRBV5-4 and TRBJ2-1; 8 nucleotides agree with TRBD2. With 5 bases clipped from V and 8 bases from J, the junction kept 12 bases outside the gene matches. The CDR3 is 15 residues long. Germline CDR1 and CDR2: SGHNT and YYREEE (reference sequence). CDR3 protein: CASSFPGTRGDEQFF. The CDR3 coding sequence is TGTGCCAGCAGTTTCCCCGGGACTAGGGGGGATGAGCAGTTCTTC.

This chain links TRBV19 with TRBJ2-1, with unresolved D. CDR3 length equals 14 residues. Trimming shortened V by 4 bases and J by 5 bases, and 12 bases separated the two germline ends. Germline V gives CDR1 LNHDA, CDR2 SQIVND (reference sequence). CDR3 amino acids: CASSTSDWNNEQFF. In nucleotides, the CDR3 is TGTGCCAGTAGTACCTCAGACTGGAACAATGAGCAGTTCTTC.

The chain uses TRBV7-2 and TRBJ2-2, with 9 nucleotides matching TRBD2. Trimming at V came to 5 bases and at J to 7 bases, leaving 8 bases not matched to a gene. This CDR3 spans 15 amino acids. Germline assignment: CDR1 SGHTA and CDR2 FQGNSA. The CDR3 DNA reads TGTGCCAGCAGCATCATAGCGGGGGTTGACGGGGAGCTGTTTTTT. Its protein product is CASSIIAGVDGELFF.

The chain recombines TRBV7-3 with TRBJ2-2; D is perhaps TRBD1 (5 bases). The CDR3 loop spans 17 amino acids. CDR1 SGHTA and CDR2 FQGTGA come from the germline V gene. The V end lost 2 bases, the J end lost 1 base, and 14 bases lay between the germline ends. The CDR3 nucleotides are TGTGCCAGCAGCTTATCGGCGCAGGGAATGAACACCGGGGAGCTGTTTTTT. This gives the protein CASSLSAQGMNTGELFF.

V and J are TRBV5-1 and TRBJ2-7; 8 bases fit TRBD1. This CDR3 is built from 15 residues. J lost 4 bases, V lost 0 bases, and 6 bases had no gene match. The germline CDR1 and CDR2 sequences are SGHRS and YFSETQ. In nucleotides, the CDR3 is TGCGCCAGCAGCTTGGGGGGACAGGCGACATACGAGCAGTACTTC. Its protein is CASSLGGQATYEQYF.

The chain links TRBV9 to TRBJ2-3, with TRBD2 identical over 12 bases. Germline values: CDR1 SGDLS, CDR2 YYNGEE. The V segment lost 5 bases and the J segment 11 bases; nucleotides outside the gene matches: 12. The CDR3 has 15 amino acids. The CDR3 reads CASSPPVTSGRRQYF. CDR3 nucleotides: TGTGCCAGCAGTCCCCCGGTGACTAGCGGGAGAAGGCAGTATTTT.

The CDR3 spells CASSYIGRANYGYTF. As DNA, the CDR3 is TGTGCCAGCAGTTACATAGGGAGAGCTAACTATGGCTACACCTTC. The rearrangement joins TRBV6-5 to TRBJ1-2, with unresolved D. CDR1 and CDR2 from the germline V gene are MNHEY and SVGAGI. The V end was cut by 2 bases, the J end by 0 bases, with 10 bases between. CDR3 length: 15 amino acids.

The rearrangement joins TRBV28 to TRBJ2-2; 7 positions match TRBD1. Unmatched junction bases numbered 14, after V lost 10 bases and J lost 6 bases. Germline V gene sequence: CDR1 MDHEN, CDR2 SYDVKM. CDR3 length equals 15 residues. This CDR3 is CATLPGTASPGELFF. For the CDR3, the DNA is TGTGCCACCCTCCCCGGGACAGCTTCTCCCGGGGAGCTGTTTTTT.

This chain's CDR3 is CASALNRGDTGELFF. The CDR3 DNA reads TGTGCCAGCGCCCTTAACAGGGGAGACACCGGGGAGCTGTTTTTT. The genes are TRBV11-3 and TRBJ2-2, with 7 bases lining up with TRBD1. CDR1 and CDR2 (germline): SGHNT, YENEEA. The junction had 9 bases not matched to a gene; V was cut back by 8 bases and J by 3 bases. The CDR3 runs 15 residues.